The subject of this entry is one TCR beta chain. 60 Vbeta and 13 Jbeta primers were used in PCR. Generated by immunoSEQ multiplex PCR, the TCRdb table keeps only in-frame clones and is missing some. The sample contains fewer than 200,000 clones, roughly 84% of which appear only once. This CDR3 has 14 amino acids. Germline V lookup: CDR1 GTSNPN, CDR2 SVGIG (reference sequence). V dropped 3 bases and J dropped 0; count of bases not matched to a gene: 4. These data originate in a study of cytomegalovirus exposure and HLA in healthy donors. Study details: An earlier analysis found fewer than 140 million unique TCR beta sequences from roughly 170 million T cells.

This clonotype originated in a girl aged 2 to 10 in good health and CMV-seropositive. Material for sequencing was PBMCs. V and J are TRBV30 and TRBJ2-7, with 8 bases lining up with TRBD1. Here the CDR3 DNA reads TGTGCCTGGAGGCCGGACAGGGTCTCCTACGAGCAGTACTTC. It codes for CAWRPDRVSYEQYF.